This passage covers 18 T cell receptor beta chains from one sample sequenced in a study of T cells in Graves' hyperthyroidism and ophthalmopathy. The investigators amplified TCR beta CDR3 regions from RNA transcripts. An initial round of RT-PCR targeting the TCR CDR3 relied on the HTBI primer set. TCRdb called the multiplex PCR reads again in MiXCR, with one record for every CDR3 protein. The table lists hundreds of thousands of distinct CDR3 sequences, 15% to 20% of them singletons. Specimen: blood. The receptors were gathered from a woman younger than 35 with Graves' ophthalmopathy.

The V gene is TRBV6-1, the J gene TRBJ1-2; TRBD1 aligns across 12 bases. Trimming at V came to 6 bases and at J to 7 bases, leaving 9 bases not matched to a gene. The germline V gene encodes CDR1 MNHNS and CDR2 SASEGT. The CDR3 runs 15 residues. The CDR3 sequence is CASSVRDRGRFGYTF. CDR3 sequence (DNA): TGTGCCAGCAGCGTCCGGGACAGGGGGCGTTTTGGCTACACCTTC.

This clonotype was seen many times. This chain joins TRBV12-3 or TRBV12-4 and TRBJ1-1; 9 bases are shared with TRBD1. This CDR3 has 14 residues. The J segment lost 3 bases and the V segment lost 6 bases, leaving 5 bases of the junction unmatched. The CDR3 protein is CASRDRGGDTEAFF. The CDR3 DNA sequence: TGTGCCAGCAGGGACAGGGGAGGGGACACTGAAGCTTTCTTT.

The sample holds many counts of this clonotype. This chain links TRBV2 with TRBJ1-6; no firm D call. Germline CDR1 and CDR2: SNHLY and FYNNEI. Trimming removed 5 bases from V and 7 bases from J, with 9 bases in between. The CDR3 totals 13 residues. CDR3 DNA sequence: TGTGCCAGCAGTCCCCTCTCAAATTCACCCCTCCACTTT. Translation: CASSPLSNSPLHF.

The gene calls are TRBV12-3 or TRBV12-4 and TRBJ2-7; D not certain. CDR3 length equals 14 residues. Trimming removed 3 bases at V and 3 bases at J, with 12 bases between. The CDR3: CASSLRRLRYEQYF. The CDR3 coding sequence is TGTGCCAGCAGTTTGCGAAGGCTGCGCTACGAGCAGTACTTC.

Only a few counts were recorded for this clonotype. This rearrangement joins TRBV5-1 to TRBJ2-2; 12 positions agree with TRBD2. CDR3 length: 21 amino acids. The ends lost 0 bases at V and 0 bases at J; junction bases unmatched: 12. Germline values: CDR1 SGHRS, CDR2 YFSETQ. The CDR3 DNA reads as TGCGCCAGCAGCTTGGAAGGTCCACTAGCGGGGGGACACGCGAACACCGGGGAGCTGTTTTTT. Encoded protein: CASSLEGPLAGGHANTGELFF.

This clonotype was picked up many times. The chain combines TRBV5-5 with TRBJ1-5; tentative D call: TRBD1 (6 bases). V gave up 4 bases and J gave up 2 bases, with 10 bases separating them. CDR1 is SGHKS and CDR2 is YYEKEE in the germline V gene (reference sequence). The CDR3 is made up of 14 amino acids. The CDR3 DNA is TGTGCCAGCAGCACTCGACAGGGCAATCAGCCCCAGCATTTT. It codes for CASSTRQGNQPQHF.

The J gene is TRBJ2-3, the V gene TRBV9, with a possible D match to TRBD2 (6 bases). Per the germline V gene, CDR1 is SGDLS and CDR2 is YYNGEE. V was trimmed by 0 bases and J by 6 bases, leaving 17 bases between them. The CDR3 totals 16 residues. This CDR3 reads CASSVAAGPRLDTQYF. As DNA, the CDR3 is TGTGCCAGCAGCGTAGCGGCGGGACCACGCTTGGATACGCAGTATTTT.

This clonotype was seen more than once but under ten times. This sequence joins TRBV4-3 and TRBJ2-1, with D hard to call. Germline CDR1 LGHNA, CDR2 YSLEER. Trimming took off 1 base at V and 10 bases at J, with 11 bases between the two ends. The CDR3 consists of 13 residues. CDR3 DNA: TGCGCCAGCAGCCAAGCGTTGACGTTGGAGCAGTTCTTC. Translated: CASSQALTLEQFF.

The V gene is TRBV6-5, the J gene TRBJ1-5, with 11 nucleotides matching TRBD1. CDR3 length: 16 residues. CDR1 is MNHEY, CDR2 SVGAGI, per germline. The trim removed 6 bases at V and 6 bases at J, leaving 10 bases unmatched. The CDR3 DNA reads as TGTGCCAGCAGCCCCGATTGGACAGGGGGCTTTCAGCCCCAGCATTTT. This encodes CASSPDWTGGFQPQHF.

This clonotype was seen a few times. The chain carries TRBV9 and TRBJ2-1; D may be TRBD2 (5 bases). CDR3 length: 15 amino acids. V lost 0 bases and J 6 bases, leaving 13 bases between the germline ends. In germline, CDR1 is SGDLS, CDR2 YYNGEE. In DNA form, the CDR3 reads TGTGCCAGCAGCGTAGACTCGGGGTCGAGCAATGAGCAGTTCTTC. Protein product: CASSVDSGSSNEQFF.

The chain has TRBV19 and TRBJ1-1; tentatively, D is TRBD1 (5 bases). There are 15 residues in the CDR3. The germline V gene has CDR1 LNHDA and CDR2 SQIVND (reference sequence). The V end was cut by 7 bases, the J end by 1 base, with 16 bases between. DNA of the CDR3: TGTGCCAGTAATATGACCGGGACGAGGAACACTGAAGCTTTCTTT. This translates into CASNMTGTRNTEAFF.

CDR3 in amino acids: CSAVHSGRAEEQYF. CDR3 DNA sequence: TGCAGTGCCGTCCATAGCGGGAGGGCGGAAGAGCAGTACTTC. The J gene is TRBJ2-7, the V gene TRBV20-1; 11 bases align to TRBD2. CDR1 and CDR2 from the germline V gene are DFQATT and SNEGSKA (reference sequence). The CDR3 sequence is 14 residues long. V was clipped by 6 bases and J by 7 bases; unmatched bases: 11.

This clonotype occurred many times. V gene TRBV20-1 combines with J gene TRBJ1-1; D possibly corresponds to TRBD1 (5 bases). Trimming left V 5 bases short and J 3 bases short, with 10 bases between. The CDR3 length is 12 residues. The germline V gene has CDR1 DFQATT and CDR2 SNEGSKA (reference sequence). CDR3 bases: TGCAGTGCTCAGGAAGGGGACACTGAAGCTTTCTTT. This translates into CSAQEGDTEAFF.

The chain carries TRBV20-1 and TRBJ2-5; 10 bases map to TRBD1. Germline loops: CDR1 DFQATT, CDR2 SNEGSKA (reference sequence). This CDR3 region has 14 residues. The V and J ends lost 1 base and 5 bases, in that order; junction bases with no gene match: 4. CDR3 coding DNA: TGCAGTGCTAGAGGTCCGGGACAGGGGGAGACCCAGTACTTC. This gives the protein CSARGPGQGETQYF.

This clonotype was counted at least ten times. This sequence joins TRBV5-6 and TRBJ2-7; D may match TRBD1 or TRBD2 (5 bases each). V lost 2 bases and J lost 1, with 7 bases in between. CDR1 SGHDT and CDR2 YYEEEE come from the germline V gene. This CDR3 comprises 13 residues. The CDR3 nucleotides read TGTGCCAGCAGCTTTTGGGGGTCCTACGAGCAGTACTTC. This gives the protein CASSFWGSYEQYF.

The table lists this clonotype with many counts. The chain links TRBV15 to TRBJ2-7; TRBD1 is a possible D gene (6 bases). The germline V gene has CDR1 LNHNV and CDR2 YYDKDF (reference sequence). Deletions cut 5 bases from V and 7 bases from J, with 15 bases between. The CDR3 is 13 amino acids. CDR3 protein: CATSGDPTGEQYF. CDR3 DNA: TGTGCCACCAGCGGGGATCCTACAGGGGAGCAGTACTTC.

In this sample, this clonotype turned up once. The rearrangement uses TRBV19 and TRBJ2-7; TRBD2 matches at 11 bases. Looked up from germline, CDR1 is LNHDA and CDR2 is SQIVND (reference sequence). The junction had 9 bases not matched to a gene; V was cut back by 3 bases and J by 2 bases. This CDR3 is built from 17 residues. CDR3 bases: TGTGCCAGTAGTATCTCTACCGGACTAGCGGGCACCTACGAGCAGTACTTC. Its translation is CASSISTGLAGTYEQYF. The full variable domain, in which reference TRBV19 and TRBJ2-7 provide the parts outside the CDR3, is DGGITQSPKYLFRKEGQNVTLSCEQNLNHDAMYWYRQDPGQGLRLIYYSQIVNDFQKGDIAEGYSVSREKKESFPLTVTSAQKNPTAFYLCASSISTGLAGTYEQYFGPGTRLTVT.

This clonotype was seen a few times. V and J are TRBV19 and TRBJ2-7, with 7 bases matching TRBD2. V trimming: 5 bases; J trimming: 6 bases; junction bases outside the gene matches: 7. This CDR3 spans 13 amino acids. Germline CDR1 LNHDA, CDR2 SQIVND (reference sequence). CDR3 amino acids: CASSPSGGREQYF. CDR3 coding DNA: TGTGCCAGTAGTCCCTCGGGGGGACGCGAGCAGTACTTC.